This is a list of T cell receptor beta chains from one sample in a study of blood T cell repertoires in COVID-19. Clones were read by immunoSEQ multiplex PCR, and TCRdb kept only the in-frame ones, dropping some. The sample has hundreds of thousands of clones, about four fifths seen once. The sample consisted of peripheral blood. Receptor source: a woman older than 75 with COVID-19, enrolled during active disease. Each CDR3 is given with its conserved first and last residue.

V gene,CDR3 protein
TRBV7-2,CASSPHRATGNTIYF
TRBV28,CASNGGMGQPQHF
TRBV7-9,CASSPGGGTNTEAFF
TRBV24-1,CATSDSSSGNEQFF
TRBV7-9,CASSGGRGDGYTF
TRBV7-2,CASSLQTGPWEQYF
TRBV7-3,CASSATGTGTSTDTQYF
TRBV3-1/TRBV3-2,CASSHIAGGPGEQFF
TRBV20-1,CRGQGGTEAFF
TRBV19,CASSPEGRRAGQYF
TRBV7-3,CASRPGYGTEAFF
TRBV10-2,CASSDRAGGNSPLHF
TRBV9,CASSPQVNQPQHF
TRBV9,CASSVAVINEQFF
TRBV9,CASSSPRGANYGYTF
TRBV11-3,CASSFNRDNEQFF
TRBV4-1,CASSQDSAGLNQPQHF
TRBV6-5,CASSRSGTDTQYF
TRBV18,CASSHGDRNYGYTF
TRBV6-2/TRBV6-3,CASSRQRYEKLFF
TRBV6-2/TRBV6-3,CASSYSPGGPFEQFF
TRBV3-1/TRBV3-2,CASRVEANTEAFF
TRBV3-1/TRBV3-2,CASSQGTIQETQYF
TRBV7-3,CASSSGGDTQYF
TRBV28,CASAGQGFEQYF
TRBV6-4,CASSAPDRDRGLPYYGYTF
TRBV5-1,CASSFSGPQKGSPLHF
TRBV5-1,CASSRTSPYTGELFF
TRBV6-2/TRBV6-3,CASSPPSRGRRYEQYF
TRBV28,CASRGQMNTEAFF
TRBV11-3,CASSLERGRRAYNEQFF
TRBV5-1,CASSSRGYTEAFF
TRBV11-2,CASSLVQNTGELFF
TRBV6-5,CASRGQWYGYTF
TRBV24-1,CATSDFGGRYTF
TRBV6-4,CASSPDGQNSNQPQHF
TRBV10-3,CAISESADQPQHF
TRBV19,CASSPKAGSANTGELFF
TRBV24-1,CATSATGSETQYF
TRBV7-9,CASSPGWREVTGELFF
TRBV20-1,CSASFRTGADTQYF
TRBV9,CASSYGTNRGTEAFF
TRBV19,CASSILEGPEAFF
TRBV4-1,CASSQERGQGGYSNQPQHF
TRBV3-1/TRBV3-2,CASSPARGAPYEQYF
TRBV9,CASSPHLGAGANVLTF
TRBV6-5,CASSPAGNQPQHF
TRBV12-3/TRBV12-4,CASSSQGWVAFF
TRBV7-9,CASSPWTGGNSPLHF
TRBV20-1,CSASFAGGANTGELFF
TRBV18,CASTMDRGSNQPQHF
TRBV19,CASSPMTSGGRRNEQFF
TRBV7-2,CASSPAGPRAYEQYF
TRBV11-3,CASGAPGSGSPLHF
TRBV6-5,CASSYSVLIQYGYTF
TRBV19,CASSIGPPFPLHF
TRBV5-6,CASILWLGRGSGYTF
TRBV6-4,CASITGSLRDSNQPQHF